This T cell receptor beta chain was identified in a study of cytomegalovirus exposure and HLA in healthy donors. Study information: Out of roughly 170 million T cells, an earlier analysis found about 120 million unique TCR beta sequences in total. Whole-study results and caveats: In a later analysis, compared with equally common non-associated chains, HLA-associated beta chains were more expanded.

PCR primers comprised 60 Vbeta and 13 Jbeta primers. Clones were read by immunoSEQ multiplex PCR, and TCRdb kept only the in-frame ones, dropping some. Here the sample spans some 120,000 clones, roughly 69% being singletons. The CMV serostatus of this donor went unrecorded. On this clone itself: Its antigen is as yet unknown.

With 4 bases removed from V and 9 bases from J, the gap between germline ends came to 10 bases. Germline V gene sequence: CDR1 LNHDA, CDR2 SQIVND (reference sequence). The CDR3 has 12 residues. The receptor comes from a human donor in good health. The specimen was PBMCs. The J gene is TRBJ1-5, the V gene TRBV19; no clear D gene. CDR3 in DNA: TGTGCCAGTAGTAGTATCCCAGGGCCCCAGCATTTT. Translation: CASSSIPGPQHF.